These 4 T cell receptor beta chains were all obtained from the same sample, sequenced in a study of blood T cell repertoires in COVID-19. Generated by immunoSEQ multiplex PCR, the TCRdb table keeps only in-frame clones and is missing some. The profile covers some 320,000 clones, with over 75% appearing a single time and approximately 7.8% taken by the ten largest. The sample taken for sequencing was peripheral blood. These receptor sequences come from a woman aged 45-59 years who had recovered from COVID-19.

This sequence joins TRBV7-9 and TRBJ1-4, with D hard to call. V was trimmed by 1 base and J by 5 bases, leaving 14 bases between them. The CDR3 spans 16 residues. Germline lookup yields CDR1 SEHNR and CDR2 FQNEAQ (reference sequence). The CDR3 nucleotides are TGTGCCAGCAGCTTAGTTGGTGGTCAGAAGAATGAAAAACTGTTTTTT. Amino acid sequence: CASSLVGGQKNEKLFF.

The CDR3: CASSDGRGYQPQHF. The CDR3 DNA reads TGTGCCAGCAGCGACGGGAGGGGGTATCAGCCCCAGCATTTT. This chain joins TRBV27 and TRBJ1-5; possibly TRBD1 for D (6 bases). CDR1 and CDR2 (germline): MNHEY, SMNVEV (reference sequence). This CDR3 is built from 14 residues. V lost 6 bases, J lost 5 bases, and 14 bases lay in between.

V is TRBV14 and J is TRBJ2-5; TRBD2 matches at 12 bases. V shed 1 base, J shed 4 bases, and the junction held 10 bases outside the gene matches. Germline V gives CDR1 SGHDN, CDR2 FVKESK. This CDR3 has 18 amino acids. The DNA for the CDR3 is TGTGCCAGCAGCCAAGGCCGCCTAGCGGGAGGGTTCGGAGAGACCCAGTACTTC. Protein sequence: CASSQGRLAGGFGETQYF.

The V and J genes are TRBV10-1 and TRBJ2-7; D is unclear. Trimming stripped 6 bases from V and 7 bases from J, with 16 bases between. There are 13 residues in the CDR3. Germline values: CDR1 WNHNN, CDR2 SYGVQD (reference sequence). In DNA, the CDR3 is TGCGCCAGCAGCCAGAGTCGGGTCGGGGAGCAGTACTTC. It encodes CASSQSRVGEQYF.